This T cell receptor (beta chain) comes out of a study of T cell changes during pregnancy in multiple sclerosis (dated by TCRdb to between 2017 and 2020). For context, the study as a whole: The study examined how the T cell repertoire changed over the course of pregnancy in women with multiple sclerosis.

Looking up the germline V gene yields CDR1 MDHEN and CDR2 SYDVKM. From the cysteine up to the phenylalanine, the CDR3 has a length of 13 residues. The only DNA kept is the CDR3, 39 bases in frame from the first base. The germline V end is reduced by 5 bases and the J end by 6 bases; junction bases left unmatched: 5. A remark on this clone: Its antigen remains undetermined. No much larger clonotype is one base removed from it; base qualities were not supplied.

Library generation was performed with the immunoSEQ multiplex PCR assay. TCRdb took this table from immuneACCESS and kept in-frame rearrangements with V and J called. Such tables lack part of the clones; where checked against another copy, unresolved V genes explain under half of the gap, and the rest is unexplained. Within this sample are under 50,000 clones, with about 90% of them counted one time only. The ten biggest clones cover around 0.57% of the sample. This chain is built from TRBV28 and TRBJ2-7; the central 9 bases match TRBD1. The TCR comes from a female donor with multiple sclerosis, enrolled in a pregnancy study. Specimen: CD4+ T cells from peripheral blood mononuclear cells, collected before pregnancy. The nucleotide sequence is TGTGCCAGCAGTCCGGGACAGGGAGGCGAGCAGTACTTC. Protein translation: CASSPGQGGEQYF.